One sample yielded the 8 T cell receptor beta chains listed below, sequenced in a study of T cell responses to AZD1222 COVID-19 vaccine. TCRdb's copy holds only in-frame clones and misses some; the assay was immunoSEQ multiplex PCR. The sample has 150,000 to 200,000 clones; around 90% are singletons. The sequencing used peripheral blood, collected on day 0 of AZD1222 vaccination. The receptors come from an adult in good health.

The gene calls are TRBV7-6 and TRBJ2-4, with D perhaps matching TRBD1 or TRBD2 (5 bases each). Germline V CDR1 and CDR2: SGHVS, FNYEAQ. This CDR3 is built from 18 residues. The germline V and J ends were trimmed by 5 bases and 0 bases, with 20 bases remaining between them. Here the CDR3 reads CASSLGASRGVAKNIQYF. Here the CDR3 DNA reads TGTGCCAGCAGCCTAGGGGCCTCTAGAGGGGTAGCCAAAAACATTCAGTACTTC.

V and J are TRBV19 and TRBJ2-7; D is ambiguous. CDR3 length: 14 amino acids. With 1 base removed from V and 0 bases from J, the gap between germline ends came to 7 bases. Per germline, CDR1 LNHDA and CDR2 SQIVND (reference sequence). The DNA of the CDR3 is TGTGCCAGTAGTATAGGGCTCAGCTCCTACGAGCAGTACTTC. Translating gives CASSIGLSSYEQYF. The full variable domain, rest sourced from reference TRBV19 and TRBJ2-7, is DGGITQSPKYLFRKEGQNVTLSCEQNLNHDAMYWYRQDPGQGLRLIYYSQIVNDFQKGDIAEGYSVSREKKESFPLTVTSAQKNPTAFYLCASSIGLSSYEQYFGPGTRLTVT.

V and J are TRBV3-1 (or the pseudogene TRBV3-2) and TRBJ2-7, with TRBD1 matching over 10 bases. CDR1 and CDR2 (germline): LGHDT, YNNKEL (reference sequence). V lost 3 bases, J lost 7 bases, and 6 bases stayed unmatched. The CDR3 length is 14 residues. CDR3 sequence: CASSHRTGGWEQYF. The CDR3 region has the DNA TGTGCCAGCAGCCACCGGACAGGGGGGTGGGAGCAGTACTTC.

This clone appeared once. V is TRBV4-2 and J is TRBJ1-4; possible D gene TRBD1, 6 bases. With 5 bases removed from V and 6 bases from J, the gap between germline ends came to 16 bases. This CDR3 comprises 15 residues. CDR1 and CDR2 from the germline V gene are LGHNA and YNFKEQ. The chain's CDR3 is CASSSYREQDEKLFF. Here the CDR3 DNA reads TGTGCCAGCAGCTCCTACAGGGAGCAGGATGAAAAACTGTTTTTT.

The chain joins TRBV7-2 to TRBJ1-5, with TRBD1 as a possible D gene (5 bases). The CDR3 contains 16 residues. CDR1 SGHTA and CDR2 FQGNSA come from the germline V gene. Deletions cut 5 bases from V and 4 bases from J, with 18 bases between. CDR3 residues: CASSTGDRRWNQPQHF. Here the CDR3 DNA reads TGTGCCAGCAGCACCGGGGACCGTAGGTGGAATCAGCCCCAGCATTTT.

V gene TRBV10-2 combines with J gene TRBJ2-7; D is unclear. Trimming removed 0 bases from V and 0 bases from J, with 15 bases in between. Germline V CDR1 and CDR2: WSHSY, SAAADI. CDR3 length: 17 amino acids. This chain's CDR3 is CASSESFYSRSSYEQYF. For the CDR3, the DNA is TGCGCCAGCAGTGAGTCGTTTTACAGTCGGAGCTCCTACGAGCAGTACTTC.

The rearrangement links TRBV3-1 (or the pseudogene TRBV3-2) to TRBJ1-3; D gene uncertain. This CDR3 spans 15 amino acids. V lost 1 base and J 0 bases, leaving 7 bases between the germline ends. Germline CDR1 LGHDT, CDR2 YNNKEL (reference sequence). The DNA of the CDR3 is TGTGCCAGCAGCCAAGTCTCTAGCTCTGGAAACACCATATATTTT. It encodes CASSQVSSSGNTIYF.

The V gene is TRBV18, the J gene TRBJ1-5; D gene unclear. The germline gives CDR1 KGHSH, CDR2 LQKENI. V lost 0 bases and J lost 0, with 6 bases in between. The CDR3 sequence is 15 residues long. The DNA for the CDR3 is TGTGCCAGCTCACCACCGAGTAGTAGCAATCAGCCCCAGCATTTT. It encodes CASSPPSSSNQPQHF.